Below are 8 T cell receptor beta chains sequenced from a single sample in a study of cytomegalovirus exposure and HLA in healthy donors. 60 Vbeta and 13 Jbeta primers were used in PCR. Some clones are missing from TCRdb's copy, which holds only in-frame ones; the method was immunoSEQ multiplex PCR. The table lists under 150,000 clones, roughly two thirds of them singletons. The sequenced material came from PBMCs. The receptors here all came from a man aged 25-45 years in good health and CMV-seropositive.

The rearrangement joins TRBV19 to TRBJ1-2, with a weak D call TRBD1 (6 bases). Between the trimmed V and J ends, which lost 5 bases and 4 bases, there was a span of 32 bases. CDR3 length equals 20 residues. From germline, CDR1 is LNHDA and CDR2 SQIVND (reference sequence). The CDR3 region is CASSPRGQTFVNKGSYGYTF. CDR3 in DNA: TGTGCCAGTAGTCCCCGCGGACAGACCTTTGTTAATAAGGGGTCCTATGGCTACACCTTC.

This chain uses TRBV7-2 with TRBJ2-7; no definite D call. The germline V gene encodes CDR1 SGHTA and CDR2 FQGNSA. V lost 1 base and J 0 bases, leaving 10 bases between the germline ends. The CDR3 runs to 15 residues. The CDR3 protein is CASSLGQAPSYEQYF. Here the CDR3 DNA reads TGTGCCAGCAGCTTAGGTCAGGCCCCCTCCTACGAGCAGTACTTC.

This clone was counted only a few times. The chain employs TRBV4-3 and TRBJ2-3, with 7 nucleotides matching TRBD2. The V segment lost 1 base and the J segment 2 bases; nucleotides outside the gene matches: 9. CDR1 is LGHNA, CDR2 YSLEER, per germline. The CDR3 extends over 17 amino acids. DNA for the CDR3: TGCGCCAGCAGCCAAGGGACGGGAGGTGGGGTCACAGATACGCAGTATTTT. Translated, it gives CASSQGTGGGVTDTQYF.

Only a few counts were recorded for this clone. The chain joins TRBV6-4 to TRBJ2-3; 8 bases map to TRBD2. J gave up 1 base and V 9 bases, and 6 bases lay outside the gene matches. The CDR3 sequence is 14 residues long. Germline assignment: CDR1 MRHNA and CDR2 SNTAGT. This CDR3 is CASRGRRGTDTQYF. The CDR3 DNA sequence: TGTGCCAGTCGCGGGAGGCGGGGCACAGATACGCAGTATTTT.

The chain uses TRBV11-1 and TRBJ2-3, with 7 bases matching TRBD1. The CDR3 loop spans 15 amino acids. V lost 5 bases, J lost 0 bases, and 5 bases stayed unmatched. CDR1 and CDR2 (germline): SGHAT, FQDESV (reference sequence). CDR3 in DNA: TGTGCCAGCAGCAGGGGACAGACCAGCACAGATACGCAGTATTTT. Its translation is CASSRGQTSTDTQYF.

The rearrangement uses TRBV7-9 and TRBJ2-5; D is ambiguous. The J call may be mistaken, given a closer DNA end match to TRBJ2-7. The CDR3 totals 13 residues. Germline CDR1 and CDR2: SEHNR and FQNEAQ (reference sequence). CDR3 sequence: CASSLYSPYEQYF. The DNA for the CDR3 is TGTGCCAGCAGCTTATACAGTCCCTACGAGCAGTACTTC.

This chain uses TRBV7-2 with TRBJ2-7; D remains ambiguous. The CDR3 totals 12 residues. CDR1 is SGHTA and CDR2 is FQGNSA in the germline V gene. Trimming stripped 1 base from V and 7 bases from J, with 8 bases between. The CDR3 coding sequence is TGTGCCAGCAGCTTAGTATTGAGGGAGCAGTACTTC. It translates to CASSLVLREQYF.

This clone was observed a handful of times. This rearrangement joins TRBV7-9 to TRBJ1-2, with D unclear. The CDR3 spans 13 residues. Trimming pared 3 bases from V and 8 bases from J, leaving 13 bases between. The germline V gene has CDR1 SEHNR and CDR2 FQNEAQ (reference sequence). CDR3 bases: TGTGCCAGCAGCTTCTATAGTCCCCTGGGCTACACCTTC. Translation: CASSFYSPLGYTF.